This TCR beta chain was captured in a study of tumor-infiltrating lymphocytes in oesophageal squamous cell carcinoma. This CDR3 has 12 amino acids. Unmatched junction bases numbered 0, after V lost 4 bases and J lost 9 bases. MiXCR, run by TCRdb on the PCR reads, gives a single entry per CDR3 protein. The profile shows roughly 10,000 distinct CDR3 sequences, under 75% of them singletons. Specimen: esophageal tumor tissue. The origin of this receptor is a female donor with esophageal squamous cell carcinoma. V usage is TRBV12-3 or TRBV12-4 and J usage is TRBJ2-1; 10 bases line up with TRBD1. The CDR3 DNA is TGTGCCAGCAGTTGGACAGGGGGTGAGCAGTTCTTC. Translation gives CASSWTGGEQFF.